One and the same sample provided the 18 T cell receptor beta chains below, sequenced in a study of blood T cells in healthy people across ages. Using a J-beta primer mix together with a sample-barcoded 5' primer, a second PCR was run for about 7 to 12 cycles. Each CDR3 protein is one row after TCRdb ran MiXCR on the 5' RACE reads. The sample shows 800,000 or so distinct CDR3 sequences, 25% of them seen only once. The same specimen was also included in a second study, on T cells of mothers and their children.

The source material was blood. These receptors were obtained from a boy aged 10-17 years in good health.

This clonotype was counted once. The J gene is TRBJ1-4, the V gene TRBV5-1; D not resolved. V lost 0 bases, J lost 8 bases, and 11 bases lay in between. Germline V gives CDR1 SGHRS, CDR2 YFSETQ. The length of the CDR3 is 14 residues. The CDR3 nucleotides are TGCGCCAGCAGCTTGGACACCTTCGGGGAAAAACTGTTTTTT. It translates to CASSLDTFGEKLFF.

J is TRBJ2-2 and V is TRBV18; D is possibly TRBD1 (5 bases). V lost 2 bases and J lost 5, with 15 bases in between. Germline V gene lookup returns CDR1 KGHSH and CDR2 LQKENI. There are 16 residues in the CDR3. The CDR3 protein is CASSPAFSGRTGELFF. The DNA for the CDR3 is TGTGCCAGCTCACCAGCGTTCTCAGGGCGAACCGGGGAGCTGTTTTTT.

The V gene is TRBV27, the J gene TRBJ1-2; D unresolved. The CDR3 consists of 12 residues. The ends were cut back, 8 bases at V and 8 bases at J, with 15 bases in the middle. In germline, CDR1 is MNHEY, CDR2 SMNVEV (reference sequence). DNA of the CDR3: TGTGCCAGCTTACCGTGGGAGAAAGGCTACACCTTC. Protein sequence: CASLPWEKGYTF.

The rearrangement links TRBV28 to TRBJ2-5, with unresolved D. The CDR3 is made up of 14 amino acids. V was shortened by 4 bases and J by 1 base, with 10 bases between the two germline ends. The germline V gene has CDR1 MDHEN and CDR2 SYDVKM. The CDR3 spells CASSSPVVQETQYF. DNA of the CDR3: TGTGCCAGCAGTTCCCCTGTGGTCCAAGAGACCCAGTACTTC.

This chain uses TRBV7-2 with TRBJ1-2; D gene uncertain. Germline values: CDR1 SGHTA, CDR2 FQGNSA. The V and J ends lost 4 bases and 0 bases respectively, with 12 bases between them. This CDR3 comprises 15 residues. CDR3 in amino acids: CASSSRSQTNYGYTF. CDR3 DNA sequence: TGTGCCAGCAGCTCGAGGAGTCAGACTAACTATGGCTACACCTTC.

The CDR3: CASSRAAGGPDEQFF. The CDR3 DNA reads TGTGCCAGCAGCAGGGCGGCGGGGGGGCCCGATGAGCAGTTCTTC. The J gene is TRBJ2-1, the V gene TRBV4-2; TRBD2 aligns across 9 bases. This CDR3 is built from 15 residues. Germline-derived CDR1 and CDR2 are LGHNA and YNFKEQ. The V gene end was trimmed by 5 bases and the J gene end by 8 bases; junction bases not matched to a gene: 10.

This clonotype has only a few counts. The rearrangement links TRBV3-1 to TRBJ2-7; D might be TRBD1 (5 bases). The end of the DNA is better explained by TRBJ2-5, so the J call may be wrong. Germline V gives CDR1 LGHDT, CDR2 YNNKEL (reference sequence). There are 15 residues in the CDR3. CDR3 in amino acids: CASSQEGLIQETQYF. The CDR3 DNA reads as TGTGCCAGCAGCCAAGAGGGGCTGATCCAAGAGACCCAGTACTTC.

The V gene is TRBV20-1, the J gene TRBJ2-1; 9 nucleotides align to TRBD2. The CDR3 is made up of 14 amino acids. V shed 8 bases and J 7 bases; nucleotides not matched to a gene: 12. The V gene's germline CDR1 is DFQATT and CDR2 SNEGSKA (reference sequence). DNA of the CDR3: TGCAGTACTACAAGGGGCGGGGGGGCGAATGAGCAGTTCTTC. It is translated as CSTTRGGGANEQFF.

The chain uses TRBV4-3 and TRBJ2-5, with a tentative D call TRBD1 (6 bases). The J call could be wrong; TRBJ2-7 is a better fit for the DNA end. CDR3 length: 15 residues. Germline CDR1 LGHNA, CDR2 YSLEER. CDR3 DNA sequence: TGCGCCAGCAGCCACGTGACGGACAGACAGGACGAGCAGTACTTC. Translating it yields CASSHVTDRQDEQYF.

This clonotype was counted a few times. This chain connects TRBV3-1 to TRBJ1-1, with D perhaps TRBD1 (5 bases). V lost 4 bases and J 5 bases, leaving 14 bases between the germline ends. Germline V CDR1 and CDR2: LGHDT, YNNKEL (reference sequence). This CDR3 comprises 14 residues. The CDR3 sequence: CASSRDQGATEAFF. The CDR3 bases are TGTGCCAGCAGCCGAGATCAGGGAGCGACTGAAGCTTTCTTT. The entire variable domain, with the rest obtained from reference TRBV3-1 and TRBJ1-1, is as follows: DTAVSQTPKYLVTQMGNDKSIKCEQNLGHDTMYWYKQDSKKFLKIMFSYNNKELIINETVPNRFSPKSPDKAHLNLHINSLELGDSAVYFCASSRDQGATEAFFGQGTRLTVV.

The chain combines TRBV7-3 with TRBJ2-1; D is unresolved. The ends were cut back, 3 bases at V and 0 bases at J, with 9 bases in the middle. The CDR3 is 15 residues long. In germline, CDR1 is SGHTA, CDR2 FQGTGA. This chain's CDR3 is CASSFGLSSYNEQFF. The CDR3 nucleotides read TGTGCCAGCAGCTTCGGGTTAAGCTCCTACAATGAGCAGTTCTTC.

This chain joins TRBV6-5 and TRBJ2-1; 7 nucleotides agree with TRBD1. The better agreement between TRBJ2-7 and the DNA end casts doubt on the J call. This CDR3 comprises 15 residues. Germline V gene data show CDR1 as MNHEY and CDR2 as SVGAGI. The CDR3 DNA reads TGTGCCAGCAGTTACGACCGGGACAGAGGCTACGAGCAGTACTTC. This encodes CASSYDRDRGYEQYF.

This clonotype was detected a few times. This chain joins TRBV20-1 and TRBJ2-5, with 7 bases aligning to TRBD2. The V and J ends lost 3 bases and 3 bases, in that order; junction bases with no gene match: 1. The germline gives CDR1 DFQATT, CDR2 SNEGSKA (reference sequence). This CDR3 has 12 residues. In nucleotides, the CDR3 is TGCAGTGCTAGGGGAGGGAAAGAGACCCAGTACTTC. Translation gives CSARGGKETQYF.

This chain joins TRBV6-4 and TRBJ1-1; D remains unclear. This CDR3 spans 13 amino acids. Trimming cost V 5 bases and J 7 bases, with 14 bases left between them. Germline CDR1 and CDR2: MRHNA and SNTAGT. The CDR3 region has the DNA TGTGCCAGCAGTAGAACGGAGACGAGTGAAGCTTTCTTT. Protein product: CASSRTETSEAFF.

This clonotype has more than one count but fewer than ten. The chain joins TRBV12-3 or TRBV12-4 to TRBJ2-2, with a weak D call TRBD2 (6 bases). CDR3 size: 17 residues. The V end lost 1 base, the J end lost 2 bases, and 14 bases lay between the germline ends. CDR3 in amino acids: CASSLGGRGSNTGELFF. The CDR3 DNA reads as TGTGCCAGCAGTTTAGGAGGCCGGGGGAGTAACACCGGGGAGCTGTTTTTT.

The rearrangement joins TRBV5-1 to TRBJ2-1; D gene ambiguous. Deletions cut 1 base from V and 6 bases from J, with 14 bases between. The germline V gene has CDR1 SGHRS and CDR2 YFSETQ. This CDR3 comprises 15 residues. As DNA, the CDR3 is TGCGCCAGCAGCTTGACAAACCCCAATAGCAATGAGCAGTTCTTC. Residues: CASSLTNPNSNEQFF.

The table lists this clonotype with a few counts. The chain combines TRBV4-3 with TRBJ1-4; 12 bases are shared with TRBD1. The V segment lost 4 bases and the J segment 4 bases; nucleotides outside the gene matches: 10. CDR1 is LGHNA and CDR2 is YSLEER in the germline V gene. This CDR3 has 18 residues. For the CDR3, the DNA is TGCGCCAGCAGCCTGAGGGACAGGGGGCGCGTAGATAATGAAAAACTGTTTTTT. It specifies CASSLRDRGRVDNEKLFF.

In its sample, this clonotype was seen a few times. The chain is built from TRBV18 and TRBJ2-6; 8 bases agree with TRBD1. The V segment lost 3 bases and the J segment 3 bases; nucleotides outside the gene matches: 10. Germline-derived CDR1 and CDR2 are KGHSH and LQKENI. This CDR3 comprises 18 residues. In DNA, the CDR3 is TGTGCCAGCTCACCTCAGGGGGCCTCCCCCGGTGGGGCCAACGTCCTGACTTTC. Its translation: CASSPQGASPGGANVLTF.